The clone carrying this T cell receptor (beta chain) was picked up one time. This specimen comes from a study of control samples from healthy donors and cancer patients. V was shortened by 3 bases and J by 1 base, with 16 bases between the two germline ends. The CDR3 runs 16 residues. Per germline, CDR1 MNHEY and CDR2 SVGAGI. Sequenced by immunoSEQ multiplex PCR; TCRdb stores in-frame clones only, minus some. The sample records about 170,000 clones, around 92% being singletons. The rearrangement joins TRBV6-5 to TRBJ2-7; possible D gene TRBD1, 6 bases. This TCR came from a woman between 40 and 50 years old in good health. Sample: blood. Here the CDR3 DNA reads TGTGCCAGCAGTTATGCTAAGACAGGAGCTTCCTACGAGCAGTACTTC. Translated: CASSYAKTGASYEQYF.